One and the same sample provided the 19 T cell receptor beta chains below, sequenced in a study of PD-1 blockade in classical Hodgkin lymphoma. All patients experienced relapse after autologous stem cell transplantation, and brentuximab vedotin exposure was variable. Assay: immunoSEQ multiplex PCR; the TCRdb copy retains only in-frame clones and omits some. The top ten hold around 20% of the sample, which has 20,000 to 30,000 clones, 81% seen once. The specimen was peripheral blood mononuclear cells (PBMCs), collected before the second cycle of nivolumab. The receptors originated from a human donor with classical Hodgkin lymphoma.

The J gene is TRBJ1-4, the V gene TRBV4-1; TRBD1 matches 11 bases. Germline CDR1 and CDR2: MGHRA and YSYEKL. V gave up 10 bases and J gave up 7 bases; unmatched junction bases: 2. The length of the CDR3 is 12 residues. CDR3 DNA sequence: TGCGCCACCGGACAGGGGGCTGAAAAACTGTTTTTT. Protein: CATGQGAEKLFF.

The rearrangement uses TRBV11-3 and TRBJ2-3; the match to TRBD1 covers 9 bases. The CDR3 extends over 14 amino acids. Looked up from germline, CDR1 is SGHNT and CDR2 is YENEEA. V lost 5 bases to trimming and J lost 2 bases; unmatched junction nucleotides: 2. The CDR3 sequence: CASSRQGDTDTQYF. DNA for the CDR3: TGTGCCAGCAGCCGACAGGGGGACACAGATACGCAGTATTTT. Complete variable domain (other parts from reference TRBV11-3 and TRBJ2-3): EAGVVQSPRYKIIEKKQPVAFWCNPISGHNTLYWYLQNLGQGPELLIRYENEEAVDDSQLPKDRFSAERLKGVDSTLKIQPAELGDSAVYLCASSRQGDTDTQYFGPGTRLTVL.

The chain has TRBV2 and TRBJ2-3; no clear D. Germline CDR1 SNHLY, CDR2 FYNNEI. The CDR3 totals 11 residues. V was pared by 7 bases and J by 5 bases, with 7 bases between. CDR3 nucleotides: TGTGCCAGCACCGTGGGAGATACGCAGTATTTT. This gives the protein CASTVGDTQYF.

The rearrangement links TRBV6-1 to TRBJ2-1; the D gene is possibly TRBD2 (7 bases). Germline CDR1 reads MNHNS; CDR2 reads SASEGT. V gave up 3 bases and J gave up 3 bases, with 12 bases separating them. This CDR3 comprises 15 residues. CDR3 residues: CASSEYREGYNEQFF. The CDR3 bases are TGTGCCAGCAGTGAGTACAGGGAGGGCTACAATGAGCAGTTCTTC.

The rearrangement uses TRBV5-1 and TRBJ2-1; 10 bases are a match to TRBD2. V lost 1 base and J lost 4; bases outside the gene matches: 2. This CDR3 contains 15 residues. The germline CDR1 and CDR2 sequences are SGHRS and YFSETQ. DNA for the CDR3: TGCGCCAGCAGCTTGAGCGGGAGGGTTTACAATGAGCAGTTCTTC. Protein sequence: CASSLSGRVYNEQFF. Supplemented by reference TRBV5-1 and TRBJ2-1, the full variable domain reads KAGVTQTPRYLIKTRGQQVTLSCSPISGHRSVSWYQQTPGQGLQFLFEYFSETQRNKGNFPGRFSGRQFSNSRSEMNVSTLELGDSALYLCASSLSGRVYNEQFFGPGTRLTVL.

This chain links TRBV18 with TRBJ2-7; 8 nucleotides line up with TRBD2. CDR1 KGHSH and CDR2 LQKENI come from the germline V gene. J gave up 1 base and V 4 bases, and 6 bases lay outside the gene matches. The CDR3 has 15 amino acids. The CDR3 nucleotides read TGTGCCAGCTCACATCCGGGACTAGGGTCCTACGAGCAGTACTTC. Protein sequence: CASSHPGLGSYEQYF.

This sequence joins TRBV28 and TRBJ1-1; D perhaps matches TRBD1 (5 bases). Trimming stripped 2 bases from V and 0 bases from J, with 7 bases between. CDR1 and CDR2 (germline): MDHEN, SYDVKM. This CDR3 is 14 amino acids long. CDR3 loop: CASSLGGLNTEAFF. DNA for the CDR3: TGTGCCAGCAGTTTAGGGGGACTGAACACTGAAGCTTTCTTT.

This sequence joins TRBV27 and TRBJ2-2; D ambiguous. This CDR3 contains 15 residues. Germline V gives CDR1 MNHEY, CDR2 SMNVEV (reference sequence). Trimming left V 7 bases short and J 0 bases short, with 12 bases between. The CDR3 DNA reads as TGTGCCAGCAAGGTCTGGGGAACGAACACCGGGGAGCTGTTTTTT. It is translated as CASKVWGTNTGELFF.

The chain combines TRBV28 with TRBJ1-5; D remains ambiguous. There are 13 residues in the CDR3. Germline values: CDR1 MDHEN, CDR2 SYDVKM. The V gene lost 8 bases and the J gene lost 0 bases, with 8 bases spanning the gap. The CDR3 protein is CASLTSSNQPQHF. As DNA, the CDR3 is TGTGCCAGCCTGACGAGTAGCAATCAGCCCCAGCATTTT.

This clone was picked up a small number of times. V gene TRBV11-3 combines with J gene TRBJ2-3; 8 bases are a match to TRBD2. This CDR3 region has 15 residues. V lost 5 bases to trimming and J lost 0 bases; unmatched junction nucleotides: 4. Germline CDR1 is SGHNT and CDR2 is YENEEA. CDR3 residues: CASSQAGASTDTQYF. The CDR3 DNA reads TGTGCCAGCAGCCAAGCGGGGGCTAGCACAGATACGCAGTATTTT.

The chain is built from TRBV20-1 and TRBJ2-5; D gene uncertain. Germline CDR1 reads DFQATT; CDR2 reads SNEGSKA (reference sequence). V lost 1 base, J lost 4 bases, and 4 bases lay in between. CDR3 length: 11 residues. The CDR3 nucleotides read TGCAGTGCTAGAGTAATAGAGACCCAGTACTTC. Its protein product is CSARVIETQYF.

The chain links TRBV19 to TRBJ2-5; no firm D call. Trimming took off 1 base at V and 5 bases at J, with 11 bases between the two ends. From germline, CDR1 is LNHDA and CDR2 SQIVND (reference sequence). The CDR3 spans 14 residues. CDR3 loop: CASSIVKSSETQYF. CDR3 DNA: TGTGCCAGTAGTATAGTAAAATCGTCGGAGACCCAGTACTTC.

The chain employs TRBV12-2 and TRBJ1-2; TRBD1, the D gene given by the table, was not confirmed from the DNA. TRBV12-2 represents a pseudogene. CDR3 length: 16 amino acids. The CDR3 region has the DNA TGTGCAAGTCGTCCGCGACAGGGGCCCACTAACTATGGCTACACCTTC. Its translation is CASRPRQGPTNYGYTF.

V is TRBV7-7 and J is TRBJ2-5, with 9 bases matching TRBD1. V shed 0 bases and J 3 bases; nucleotides not matched to a gene: 17. This CDR3 spans 20 amino acids. The germline V gene encodes CDR1 SSHAT and CDR2 FNYEAQ (reference sequence). CDR3 DNA sequence: TGTGCCAGCAGCTTAGCCCCCCGGACAGGGGAAGACAAACAAGAAGAGACCCAGTACTTC. Protein product: CASSLAPRTGEDKQEETQYF.

In the case of this clone: At one of its ends the junction is not consistent with the germline gene, which may arise from a read error. V is TRBV7-7 and J is TRBJ2-3, with D perhaps matching TRBD1 (5 bases). The length of the CDR3 is 16 residues. The germline V gene encodes CDR1 SSHAT and CDR2 FNYEAQ (reference sequence). This chain's CDR3 is CASSPHAGIDTDTQYF. The CDR3 DNA follows: TGTGCTAGCAGCCCACACGCAGGGATTGATACAGATACGCAGTATTTT.

DNA for the CDR3: TGTGCCAGCAGCCAAGAATGGGGGGGAAGCTACAATGAGCAGTTCTTC. This translates into CASSQEWGGSYNEQFF. The chain joins TRBV4-2 to TRBJ2-1, with 7 bases identical to TRBD2. Germline CDR1 reads LGHNA; CDR2 reads YNFKEQ. Unmatched junction bases numbered 5, after V lost 0 bases and J lost 3 bases. The CDR3 has 16 amino acids.

The chain combines TRBV11-1 with TRBJ2-7, with 7 bases matching TRBD1. Trimming took 1 base from V and 6 from J; bases not matched to a gene: 6. This CDR3 spans 14 amino acids. In germline, CDR1 is SGHAT, CDR2 FQDESV (reference sequence). The CDR3 region is CASSLVGQAAEQYF. CDR3 DNA: TGTGCCAGCAGCTTAGTCGGACAGGCTGCCGAGCAGTACTTC.

A remark on this clone: A read error may produce the germline difference seen at one junction end. The rearrangement joins TRBV5-6 to TRBJ1-2; D gene ambiguous. Germline V lookup: CDR1 SGHDT, CDR2 YYEEEE. The CDR3 is made up of 13 amino acids. The CDR3 spells CASSLDPGSLGSF. CDR3 in DNA: TGTGCCAGCAGCTTAGACCCAGGATCATTGGGGAGCTTC.

This rearrangement joins TRBV5-1 to TRBJ1-5; 9 positions agree with TRBD1. Germline V gene data show CDR1 as SGHRS and CDR2 as YFSETQ. Unmatched junction bases numbered 5, after V lost 4 bases and J lost 3 bases. This CDR3 is built from 15 residues. The CDR3 here is CASSQGTGYNQPQHF. The CDR3 DNA is TGCGCCAGCAGCCAAGGGACAGGGTACAATCAGCCCCAGCATTTT.